This T cell receptor beta chain was sequenced for a study of vaccination and CD4 T cells after COVID-19. Study overall: Two doses of either BNT162b2 or mRNA-1273 vaccine were given to participants.

Specified time point: late sampling 161 to 241 days after vaccination in a few convalescent patients. Treatment given: approximately 11-day PBMC culture with coronavirus spike peptide pools or control peptides (ViraFEST assay). V was shortened by 5 bases and J by 3 bases, with 11 bases between the two germline ends. Germline assignment: CDR1 SSHAT and CDR2 FNYEAQ (reference sequence). This CDR3 has 13 residues. This clonotype was seen a handful of times. Its matching antigen is unknown. Once obtained from cultured CD4+ T cells, the DNA was sequenced using the Oncomine TCR Beta short-read assay. From the PCR reads, TCRdb called clonotypes with MiXCR, one entry per CDR3 protein. The sample has about 21,000 distinct CDR3 sequences; around 37% are singletons.

The TCR originated in a human donor who had recovered from COVID-19. The chain recombines TRBV7-7 with TRBJ2-7, with D tentatively TRBD2 (6 bases). The sample here was CD4+ T cells from blood, cultured in vitro, taken about 7 months after SARS-CoV-2 vaccination. CDR3 loop: CASSRDLFYEQYF. CDR3 DNA: TGTGCCAGCAGCCGGGACTTATTCTACGAGCAGTACTTC.